This entry concerns a single T cell receptor (beta chain). The antigen remains undetermined. The sample comes from a study of T cell responses to AZD1222 COVID-19 vaccine. The germline CDR1 and CDR2 sequences are SGHTA and FQGNSA. V lost 5 bases, J lost 7 bases, and 12 bases lay in between. The CDR3 contains 12 residues. The study's findings and limits: Increases in Spike-specific TCR breadth and depth were seen after two AZD1222 doses. Regions 160-218 and 743-854 held dominance among vaccine-associated CD4 TCRs, which spanned spike. A mostly white British donor set with more females was recruited, and clonal diversity was possibly underestimated. Only a handful of AZD1222 recipients tested seropositive at baseline.

Using immunoSEQ multiplex PCR, the repertoire was profiled, and TCRdb retains in-frame clones only, with some absent. This table holds under 200,000 clones, approximately 93% found once. The sequences come from peripheral blood, collected on day 0 of AZD1222 vaccination. The TCR comes from an adult in good health. The chain carries TRBV7-2 and TRBJ2-7; no reliable D call. The CDR3 DNA sequence: TGTGCCAGCAGCCCCCGGCTGCTAGAGCAGTACTTC. Amino acids: CASSPRLLEQYF.